The 24 T cell receptor beta chains below come from one sample, sequenced in a study of blood T cells in healthy people across ages. The authors ran a second PCR of about 6 to 11 cycles using a sample-barcoded 5' primer and a J-beta primer mix. A single record per CDR3 protein comes from TCRdb applying MiXCR to the 5' RACE reads. The table records hundreds of thousands of distinct CDR3 sequences, 45% to 50% of them present only once. Material for sequencing was blood. The receptors stem from a woman in her sixties or seventies in good health.

The chain links TRBV7-9 to TRBJ1-1, with D uncertain. There are 12 residues in the CDR3. Trimming left V 6 bases short and J 4 bases short, with 9 bases between. CDR1 is SEHNR, CDR2 FQNEAQ, per germline (reference sequence). CDR3 in DNA: TGTGCCAGCAGTTCGGGTGCCACTGAAGCTTTCTTT. This encodes CASSSGATEAFF.

Worth noting for this clonotype: At one boundary the junction diverges from the germline segment, which might be a read error. The J gene is TRBJ1-5, the V gene TRBV7-2; the D is unclear. Germline CDR1 SGHTA, CDR2 FQGNSA. The CDR3 has 15 amino acids. The DNA of the CDR3 is TGTGCCAGCAGCCTCCGACTGAATAGCAATCAGCCCCGGCATTTT. Its protein product is CASSLRLNSNQPRHF.

V and J are TRBV7-2 and TRBJ2-7; D gene unclear. Germline-derived CDR1 and CDR2 are SGHTA and FQGNSA. This CDR3 comprises 13 residues. V lost 5 bases, J lost 2 bases, and 10 bases lay in between. DNA for the CDR3: TGTGCCAGCAGCCCTCTGGCGCCCTACGAGCAGTACTTC. Translated, it gives CASSPLAPYEQYF. The whole variable domain, remainder taken from reference TRBV7-2 and TRBJ2-7, is GAGVSQSPSNKVTEKGKDVELRCDPISGHTALYWYRQSLGQGLEFLIYFQGNSAPDKSGLPSDRFSAERTGGSVSTLTIQRTQQEDSAVYLCASSPLAPYEQYFGPGTRLTVT.

V is TRBV7-3 and J is TRBJ2-2; no reliable D call. Germline V lookup: CDR1 SGHTA, CDR2 FQGTGA. The CDR3 runs 13 residues. The V gene lost 2 bases and the J gene lost 5 bases, with 6 bases spanning the gap. CDR3 loop: CASSLQRTGELFF. CDR3 nucleotide sequence: TGTGCCAGCAGCTTACAGAGAACCGGGGAGCTGTTTTTT. The full variable domain, in which reference TRBV7-3 and TRBJ2-2 provide the parts outside the CDR3, is GAGVSQTPSNKVTEKGKYVELRCDPISGHTALYWYRQSLGQGPEFLIYFQGTGAADDSGLPNDRFFAVRPEGSVSTLKIQRTERGDSAVYLCASSLQRTGELFFGEGSRLTVL.

The chain combines TRBV20-1 with TRBJ2-7; TRBD2 aligns across 13 bases. This CDR3 has 19 residues. J lost 6 bases, V lost 1 base, and 18 bases had no gene match. The germline V gene has CDR1 DFQATT and CDR2 SNEGSKA (reference sequence). CDR3 amino acids: CSARVLGGLAGEKACEQYF. CDR3 coding DNA: TGCAGTGCTAGAGTTTTAGGAGGACTAGCGGGAGAGAAGGCCTGCGAGCAGTACTTC.

This clonotype was counted a single time. The gene calls are TRBV4-3 and TRBJ2-1, with 10 bases identical to TRBD2. V was clipped by 3 bases and J by 4 bases; unmatched bases: 9. Germline values: CDR1 LGHNA, CDR2 YSLEER. The CDR3 length is 17 residues. CDR3 amino acids: CASSQPPATSGYNEQFF. CDR3 DNA sequence: TGCGCCAGCAGCCAGCCCCCAGCGACTAGCGGGTACAATGAGCAGTTCTTC.

The chain's CDR3 is CASSLDGLQPQHF. The CDR3 DNA follows: TGTGCCAGCAGCTTAGACGGCCTTCAGCCCCAGCATTTT. The chain links TRBV7-9 to TRBJ1-5; no clear D. V dropped 1 base and J dropped 6 bases, with 7 bases sitting between them. The CDR3 length is 13 residues. Germline V lookup: CDR1 SEHNR, CDR2 FQNEAQ (reference sequence).

The genes are TRBV15 and TRBJ2-1; 7 bases are a match to TRBD2. The germline V gene has CDR1 LNHNV and CDR2 YYDKDF (reference sequence). The CDR3 is made up of 13 amino acids. Trimming cost V 8 bases and J 2 bases; bases outside gene matches: 3. The CDR3 sequence: CATGEGTYNEQFF. DNA for the CDR3: TGTGCCACCGGGGAGGGAACCTACAATGAGCAGTTCTTC.

The rearrangement joins TRBV7-2 to TRBJ1-5; D is uncertain. Trimming stripped 0 bases from V and 4 bases from J, with 7 bases between. This CDR3 is built from 14 residues. From germline, CDR1 is SGHTA and CDR2 FQGNSA. The CDR3 sequence: CASSLARGNQPQHF. DNA of the CDR3: TGTGCCAGCAGCTTAGCGCGAGGAAATCAGCCCCAGCATTTT.

This clonotype was detected only once. This chain joins TRBV20-1 and TRBJ1-1; TRBD1 matches at 8 bases. The ends lost 6 bases at V and 4 bases at J; junction bases unmatched: 10. Germline values: CDR1 DFQATT, CDR2 SNEGSKA (reference sequence). The CDR3 totals 14 residues. The CDR3 spells CSATPRTGRTEAFF. The CDR3 region has the DNA TGCAGTGCCACCCCAAGGACAGGGCGCACTGAAGCTTTCTTT.

This clonotype was observed a handful of times. V is TRBV4-3 and J is TRBJ2-7; no clear D gene. Trimming pared 0 bases from V and 4 bases from J, leaving 7 bases between. CDR3 length equals 13 residues. The germline V gene has CDR1 LGHNA and CDR2 YSLEER. The CDR3 spells CASSQDLVYEQYF. The CDR3 DNA is TGCGCCAGCAGCCAAGATTTGGTTTACGAGCAGTACTTC.

This chain links TRBV2 with TRBJ1-6; D unresolved. The CDR3 contains 13 residues. V lost 2 bases and J lost 8, with 7 bases in between. Germline assignment: CDR1 SNHLY and CDR2 FYNNEI. The CDR3 coding sequence is TGTGCCAGCAGTGAAAGTAGGGATTCACCCCTCCACTTT. Amino acids: CASSESRDSPLHF.

The chain uses TRBV5-6 and TRBJ2-5; 7 bases are a match to TRBD2. This CDR3 comprises 13 residues. The germline CDR1 and CDR2 sequences are SGHDT and YYEEEE. With 2 bases clipped from V and 4 bases from J, the junction kept 2 bases outside the gene matches. Here the CDR3 reads CASSFAGAETQYF. CDR3 DNA sequence: TGTGCCAGCAGCTTTGCGGGAGCAGAGACCCAGTACTTC.

This chain uses TRBV29-1 with TRBJ2-1, with 9 bases aligning to TRBD2. Germline values: CDR1 SQVTM, CDR2 ANQGSEA. This CDR3 spans 14 amino acids. V lost 7 bases, J lost 7 bases, and 11 bases stayed unmatched. The CDR3 is CSASVAGVLNEQFF. The CDR3 nucleotides read TGCAGCGCCTCGGTAGCGGGAGTGTTGAATGAGCAGTTCTTC.

The chain has TRBV24-1 and TRBJ2-1; 11 bases agree with TRBD1. The CDR3 has 16 amino acids. CDR1 is KGHDR, CDR2 SFDVKD, per germline. V was pared by 2 bases and J by 6 bases, with 5 bases of the junction left unmatched. CDR3 protein: CATSDSGQGARNEQFF. The CDR3 bases are TGTGCCACCAGTGATTCTGGACAGGGGGCACGCAATGAGCAGTTCTTC.

The V gene is TRBV5-4, the J gene TRBJ1-1; D call uncertain. CDR1 is SGHNT and CDR2 is YYREEE in the germline V gene (reference sequence). The CDR3 covers 13 residues. Deletions cut 1 base from V and 1 base from J, with 5 bases between. CDR3 nucleotide sequence: TGTGCCAGCAGCTTGAAACAGAACACTGAAGCTTTCTTT. Translation: CASSLKQNTEAFF. The full variable domain, its missing parts supplied by reference TRBV5-4 and TRBJ1-1, is ETGVTQSPTHLIKTRGQQVTLRCSSQSGHNTVSWYQQALGQGPQFIFQYYREEENGRGNFPPRFSGLQFPNYSSELNVNALELDDSALYLCASSLKQNTEAFFGQGTRLTVV.

CDR3 protein: CASRLAGAAETQYF. The CDR3 DNA follows: TGTGCCAGCCGCCTAGCGGGAGCGGCGGAGACCCAGTACTTC. The chain carries TRBV18 and TRBJ2-5; the match to TRBD2 covers 10 bases. V shed 8 bases and J 5 bases; nucleotides not matched to a gene: 8. The CDR3 is made up of 14 amino acids. Germline values: CDR1 KGHSH, CDR2 LQKENI.

The J gene is TRBJ1-2, the V gene TRBV12-3 or TRBV12-4; D not certain. The CDR3 consists of 11 residues. Trimming cost V 6 bases and J 4 bases, with 6 bases left between them. CDR3 nucleotides: TGTGCCAGCAGCGGATCCTATGGCTACACCTTC. This codes for CASSGSYGYTF.

The chain combines TRBV7-2 with TRBJ1-1; tentative D call: TRBD1 (6 bases). This CDR3 is built from 14 residues. Germline V lookup: CDR1 SGHTA, CDR2 FQGNSA. Trimming shortened V by 5 bases and J by 0 bases, and 10 bases separated the two germline ends. Here the CDR3 DNA reads TGTGCCAGCAGCCGGACAGCCATGAACACTGAAGCTTTCTTT. It translates to CASSRTAMNTEAFF.

Turning to this clonotype: The junction departs from germline at one end; a sequencing error may be responsible. The V gene is TRBV7-2, the J gene TRBJ2-3; TRBD2 aligns across 8 bases. Germline CDR1 reads SGHTA; CDR2 reads FQGNSA. CDR3 length equals 17 residues. CDR3 residues: CASSLAYRGRPTDAQYF. As DNA, the CDR3 is TGTGCCAGCAGCTTAGCATATCGCGGGAGGCCCACAGATGCGCAGTATTTT.

CDR3 nucleotide sequence: TGTGCCAGCTCCGAAGGCGGGGGGACTACCTACGAGCAGTACTTC. Translation: CASSEGGGTTYEQYF. The V and J genes are TRBV6-1 and TRBJ2-5, with 8 bases lining up with TRBD2. The DNA matches TRBJ2-7 better at its end, which makes the J call doubtful. Germline assignment: CDR1 MNHNS and CDR2 SASEGT. The CDR3 totals 15 residues.

The chain joins TRBV29-1 to TRBJ2-5, with D unresolved. This CDR3 has 14 amino acids. The germline gives CDR1 SQVTM, CDR2 ANQGSEA. V gave up 3 bases and J gave up 11 bases, with 22 bases separating them. The CDR3 DNA reads as TGCAGCGTTGACAGAGATATTTACGACAATGAGCAGTACTTC. This gives the protein CSVDRDIYDNEQYF.

V usage is TRBV29-1 and J usage is TRBJ1-2, with 8 bases identical to TRBD1. From germline, CDR1 is SQVTM and CDR2 ANQGSEA. After removal of 6 bases from V and 8 bases from J, the junction contained 5 bases not matched to a gene. The CDR3 consists of 11 residues. CDR3 sequence (DNA): TGCAGCGTCGGGACAGGAGGAGGCTACACCTTC. Residues: CSVGTGGGYTF.

The chain joins TRBV2 to TRBJ2-3; TRBD1 is a possible D gene (5 bases). The V gene lost 7 bases and the J gene lost 2 bases, with 16 bases spanning the gap. The CDR3 contains 15 residues. Germline lookup yields CDR1 SNHLY and CDR2 FYNNEI. CDR3 nucleotides: TGTGCCAGCACCCCAAGGGGCGGTTACACAGATACGCAGTATTTT. As protein: CASTPRGGYTDTQYF.